One T cell receptor (beta chain) is described in this entry. Its antigen is undetermined. This sample stems from a study of monozygotic twins with inflammatory bowel disease. Study-wide findings and caveats: T cell subtypes were not distinguishable in this analysis.

Per germline, CDR1 SGHRS and CDR2 YFSETQ. This CDR3 has 16 amino acids. From its re-call of the 5' RACE reads, TCRdb lists each CDR3 protein once, without DNA. The sample is made up of over 350,000 distinct CDR3 sequences, and the top ten hold just over 2.5% of it. This chain uses TRBV5-1 with TRBJ2-6; TCRdb reports TRBD1, a call that lacks DNA to check it against. This sequence originates from a human donor with ulcerative colitis or Crohn's disease, or a healthy co-twin of an affected twin (not recorded which). The specimen sequenced was blood. The chain's CDR3 is CASSTGQGAGANVLTF.